These T cell receptor beta chains were read from a single sample in a study of tumor and adjacent non-tumor tissue in lung cancer. TCRdb reprocessed the multiplex PCR reads via MiXCR and lists one record per CDR3 protein. The sample contains fewer than 100,000 distinct CDR3 sequences, 55% to 80% of which appear only once. The sequenced sample was lung tumor tissue. These receptors were collected from a woman aged 35 to 49 with non-small cell lung cancer. Both conserved end residues are part of each CDR3. A D gene is named only where the DNA matches it firmly. Clone size is shown for a subset of rows, as once, few, many or a class of expanded clone.

J gene,CDR3 length,V gene,D gene,clone size,CDR3 protein,CDR3 DNA
TRBJ1-6,15,TRBV12-3/TRBV12-4,.,.,CANGFVQGHNSPLHF,TGTGCCAACGGTTTTGTACAGGGCCATAATTCACCCCTCCACTTT
TRBJ2-6,19,TRBV7-3,TRBD1,few,CASSLLGQGASSGANVLTF,TGTGCCAGCAGCTTATTGGGTCAGGGGGCCAGCTCTGGGGCCAACGTCCTGACTTTC
TRBJ2-1,12,TRBV29-1,.,.,CSVVRGGGEQLF,TGCAGCGTTGTTAGGGGCGGCGGGGAGCAGCTCTTC
TRBJ2-1,15,TRBV12-3/TRBV12-4,.,.,CASSIKGGVVNEQFF,TGTGCCAGCAGTATCAAGGGGGGAGTAGTCAATGAGCAGTTCTTC
TRBJ2-5,14,TRBV4-1,.,.,CTSSQDTIMETQYF,TGCACCAGTAGCCAAGATACCATAATGGAGACCCAGTACTTC
TRBJ2-7,19,TRBV20-1,.,once,CSARDIFVRVNDKTTGQYF,TGCAGTGCTAGAGATATCTTTGTGAGGGTGAACGACAAGACTACGGGGCAGTACTTC
TRBJ1-5,19,TRBV6-1,.,.,CASIGMRQGRSFSIQPQHF,TGCGCCAGCATTGGAATGCGGCAGGGAAGGAGCTTTAGCATTCAGCCCCAGCATTTT
TRBJ2-7,13,TRBV6-5,TRBD1,few,CVSRGQAWDEQYF,TGTGTCAGTAGGGGACAGGCTTGGGACGAGCAATACTTC
TRBJ2-1,18,TRBV14,.,.,CASSQGGQRGSPYNEQFF,TGTGCCAGCAGCCAGGGAGGACAGAGGGGGAGCCCCTACAATGAGCAGTTCTTC
TRBJ1-5,17,TRBV4-1,.,.,CASRQGPPDSPYQSQHF,TGCGCCAGCCGCCAAGGGCCCCCCGACAGCCCCTATCAGTCCCAGCATTTT
TRBJ2-5,14,TRBV11-1,.,medium-sized,CASSFGVRKETQYF,TGTGCCAGCAGCTTCGGGGTTAGGAAGGAGACCCAGTACTTC